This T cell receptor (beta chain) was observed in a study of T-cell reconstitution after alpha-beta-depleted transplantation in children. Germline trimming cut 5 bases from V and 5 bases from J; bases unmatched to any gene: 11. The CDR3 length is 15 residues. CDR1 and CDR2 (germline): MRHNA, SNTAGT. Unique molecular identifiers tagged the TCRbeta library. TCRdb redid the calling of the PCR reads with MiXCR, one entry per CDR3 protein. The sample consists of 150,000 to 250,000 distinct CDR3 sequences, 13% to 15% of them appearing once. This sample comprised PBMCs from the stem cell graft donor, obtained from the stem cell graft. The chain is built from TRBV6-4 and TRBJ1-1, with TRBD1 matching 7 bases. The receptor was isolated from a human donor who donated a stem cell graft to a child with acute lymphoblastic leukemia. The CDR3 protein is CASSQLGGEGTEAFF. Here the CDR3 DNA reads TGTGCCAGCAGTCAACTAGGGGGCGAAGGTACTGAAGCTTTCTTT.